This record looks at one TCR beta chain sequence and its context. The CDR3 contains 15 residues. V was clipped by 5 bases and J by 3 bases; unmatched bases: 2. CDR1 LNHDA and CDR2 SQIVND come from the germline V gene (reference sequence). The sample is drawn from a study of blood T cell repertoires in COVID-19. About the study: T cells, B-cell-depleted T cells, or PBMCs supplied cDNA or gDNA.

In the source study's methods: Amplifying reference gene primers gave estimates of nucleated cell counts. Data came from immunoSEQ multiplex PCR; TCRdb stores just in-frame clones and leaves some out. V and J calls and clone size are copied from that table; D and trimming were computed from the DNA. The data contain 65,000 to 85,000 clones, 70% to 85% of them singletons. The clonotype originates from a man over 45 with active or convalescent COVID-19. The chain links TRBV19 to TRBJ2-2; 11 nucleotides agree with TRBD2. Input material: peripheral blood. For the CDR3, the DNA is TGTGCCAGTAGTGTGGGACTAGCGGACACCGGGGAGCTGTTTTTT. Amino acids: CASSVGLADTGELFF.